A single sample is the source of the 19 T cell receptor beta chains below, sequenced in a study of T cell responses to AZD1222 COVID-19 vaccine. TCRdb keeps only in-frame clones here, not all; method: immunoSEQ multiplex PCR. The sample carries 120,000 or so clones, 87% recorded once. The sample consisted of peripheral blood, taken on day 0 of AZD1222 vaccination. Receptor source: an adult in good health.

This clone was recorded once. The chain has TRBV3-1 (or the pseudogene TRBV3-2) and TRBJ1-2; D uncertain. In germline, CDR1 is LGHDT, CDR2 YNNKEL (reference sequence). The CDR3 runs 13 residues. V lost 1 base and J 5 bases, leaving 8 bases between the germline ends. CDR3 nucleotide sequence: TGTGCCAGCAGCCAAGTAAAGGGATATGGCTACACCTTC. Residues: CASSQVKGYGYTF.

This CDR3 reads CSVLGPGTYSYEQYF. The CDR3 DNA is TGCAGCGTTCTTGGGCCCGGGACGTACTCCTACGAGCAGTACTTC. The V gene is TRBV29-1, the J gene TRBJ2-7; TRBD1 or TRBD2 may be the D gene (5 bases each). V lost 5 bases to trimming and J lost 0 bases, with 17 bases between them. Looked up from germline, CDR1 is SQVTM and CDR2 is ANQGSEA. This CDR3 has 15 residues.

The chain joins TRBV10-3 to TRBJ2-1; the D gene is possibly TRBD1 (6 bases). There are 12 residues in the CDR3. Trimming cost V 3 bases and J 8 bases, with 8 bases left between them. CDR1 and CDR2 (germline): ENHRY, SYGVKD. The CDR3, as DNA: TGTGCCATCAGTGACAGGGGTGATGAGCAGTTCTTC. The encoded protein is CAISDRGDEQFF.

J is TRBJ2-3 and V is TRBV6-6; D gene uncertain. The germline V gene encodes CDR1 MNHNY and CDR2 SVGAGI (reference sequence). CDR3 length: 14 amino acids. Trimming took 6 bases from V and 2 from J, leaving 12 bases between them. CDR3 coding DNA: TGTGCCAGCAGCCCCCCGACCCCCACAGATACGCAGTATTTT. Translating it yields CASSPPTPTDTQYF.

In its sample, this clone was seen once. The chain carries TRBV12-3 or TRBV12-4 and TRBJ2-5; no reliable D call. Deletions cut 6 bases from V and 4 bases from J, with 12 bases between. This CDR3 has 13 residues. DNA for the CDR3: TGTGCCAGCAGGACTGGCTGGGCAGAGACCCAGTACTTC. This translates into CASRTGWAETQYF.

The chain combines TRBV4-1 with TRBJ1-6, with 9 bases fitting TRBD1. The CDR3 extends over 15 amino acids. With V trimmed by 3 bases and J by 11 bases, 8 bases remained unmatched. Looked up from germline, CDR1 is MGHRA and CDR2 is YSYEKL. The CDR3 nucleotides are TGCGCCAGCAGCCAGGAGGGACAGGGTTTTGCACCCCTCCACTTT. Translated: CASSQEGQGFAPLHF.

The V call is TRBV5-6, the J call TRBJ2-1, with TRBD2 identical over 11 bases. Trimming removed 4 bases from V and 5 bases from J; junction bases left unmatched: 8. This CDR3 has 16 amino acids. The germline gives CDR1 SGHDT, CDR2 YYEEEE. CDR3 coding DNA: TGTGCCAGCAGCCTCAGGACTAGCGGGCCCCACAATGAGCAGTTCTTC. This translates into CASSLRTSGPHNEQFF.

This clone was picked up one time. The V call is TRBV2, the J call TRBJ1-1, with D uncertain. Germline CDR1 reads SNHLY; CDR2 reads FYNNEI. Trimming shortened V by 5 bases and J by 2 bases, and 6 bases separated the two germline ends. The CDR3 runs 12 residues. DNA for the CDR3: TGTGCCAGCAGTCTCTTAAACACTGAAGCTTTCTTT. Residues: CASSLLNTEAFF.

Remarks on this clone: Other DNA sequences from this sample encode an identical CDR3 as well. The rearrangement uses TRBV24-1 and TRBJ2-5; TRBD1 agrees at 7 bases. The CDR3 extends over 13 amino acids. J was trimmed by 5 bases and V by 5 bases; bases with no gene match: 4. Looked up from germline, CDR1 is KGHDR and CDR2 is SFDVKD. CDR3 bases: TGTGCCACCAGTGGAGGGGGCCGGGAGACCCAGTACTTC. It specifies CATSGGGRETQYF.

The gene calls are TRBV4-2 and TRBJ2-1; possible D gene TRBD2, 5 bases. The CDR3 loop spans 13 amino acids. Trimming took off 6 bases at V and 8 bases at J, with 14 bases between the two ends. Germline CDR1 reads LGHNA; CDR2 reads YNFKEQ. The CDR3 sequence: CASRPFDGDEQFF. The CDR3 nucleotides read TGTGCCAGCAGACCATTTGACGGGGATGAGCAGTTCTTC.

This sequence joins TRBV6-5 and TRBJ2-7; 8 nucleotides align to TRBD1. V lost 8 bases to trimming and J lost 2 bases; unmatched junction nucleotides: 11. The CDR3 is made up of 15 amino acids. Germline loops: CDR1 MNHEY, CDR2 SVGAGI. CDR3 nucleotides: TGTGCCAGCTCCCTCCAGGGGACAGGTACCTACGAGCAGTACTTC. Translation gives CASSLQGTGTYEQYF.

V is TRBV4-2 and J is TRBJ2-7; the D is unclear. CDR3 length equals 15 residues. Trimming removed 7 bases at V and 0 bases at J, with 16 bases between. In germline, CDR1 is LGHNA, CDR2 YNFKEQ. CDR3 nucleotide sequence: TGTGCCAGCACCCCAAGCCGTAGCAGCTCCTACGAGCAGTACTTC. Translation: CASTPSRSSSYEQYF.

Here the CDR3 reads CASRLGQGAYGYTF. CDR3 sequence (DNA): TGTGCCAGTAGGCTTGGGCAGGGGGCCTATGGCTACACCTTC. The chain joins TRBV19 to TRBJ1-2; TRBD1 agrees at 8 bases. Per the germline V gene, CDR1 is LNHDA and CDR2 is SQIVND (reference sequence). This CDR3 region has 14 residues. V was pared by 6 bases and J by 4 bases, with 7 bases of the junction left unmatched.

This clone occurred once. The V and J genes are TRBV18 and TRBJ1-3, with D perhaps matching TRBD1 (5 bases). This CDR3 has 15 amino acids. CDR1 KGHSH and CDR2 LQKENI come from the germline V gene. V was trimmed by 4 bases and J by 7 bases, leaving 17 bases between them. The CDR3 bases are TGTGCCAGCTCACTATCAGGGACGGCCGGGAACACCATATATTTT. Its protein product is CASSLSGTAGNTIYF.

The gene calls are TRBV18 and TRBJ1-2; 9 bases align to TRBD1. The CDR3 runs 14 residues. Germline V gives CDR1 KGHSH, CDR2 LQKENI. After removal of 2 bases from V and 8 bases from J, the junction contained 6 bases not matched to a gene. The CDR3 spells CASSPGTGIWGYTF. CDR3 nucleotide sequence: TGTGCCAGCTCACCAGGGACAGGGATTTGGGGCTACACCTTC.

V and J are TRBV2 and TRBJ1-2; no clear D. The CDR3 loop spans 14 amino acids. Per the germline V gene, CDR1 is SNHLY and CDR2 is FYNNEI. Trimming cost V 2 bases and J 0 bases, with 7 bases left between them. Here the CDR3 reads CASSEYRANYGYTF. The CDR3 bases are TGTGCCAGCAGTGAATACAGAGCTAACTATGGCTACACCTTC.

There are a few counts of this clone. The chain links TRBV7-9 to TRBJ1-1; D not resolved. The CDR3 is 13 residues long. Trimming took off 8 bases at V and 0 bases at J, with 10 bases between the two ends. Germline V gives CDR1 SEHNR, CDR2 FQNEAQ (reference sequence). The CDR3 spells CASRPIMNTEAFF. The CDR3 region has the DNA TGTGCCAGCCGTCCGATCATGAACACTGAAGCTTTCTTT. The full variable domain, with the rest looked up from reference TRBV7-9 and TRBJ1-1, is DTGVSQNPRHKITKRGQNVTFRCDPISEHNRLYWYRQTLGQGPEFLTYFQNEAQLEKSRLLSDRFSAERPKGSFSTLEIQRTEQGDSAMYLCASRPIMNTEAFFGQGTRLTVV.

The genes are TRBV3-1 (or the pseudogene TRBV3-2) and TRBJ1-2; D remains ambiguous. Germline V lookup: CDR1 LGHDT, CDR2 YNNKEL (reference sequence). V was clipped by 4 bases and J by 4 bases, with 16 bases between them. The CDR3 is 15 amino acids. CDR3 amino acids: CASSPDAQVGYGYTF. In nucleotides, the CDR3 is TGTGCCAGCAGCCCTGACGCCCAGGTTGGCTATGGCTACACCTTC.

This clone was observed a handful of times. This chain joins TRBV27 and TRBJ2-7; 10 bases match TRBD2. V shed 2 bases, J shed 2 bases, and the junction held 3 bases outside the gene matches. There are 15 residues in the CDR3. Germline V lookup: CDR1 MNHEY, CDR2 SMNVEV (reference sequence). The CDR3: CASSLERGGPYEQYF. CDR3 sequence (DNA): TGTGCCAGCAGTTTAGAGCGGGGGGGCCCCTACGAGCAGTACTTC.